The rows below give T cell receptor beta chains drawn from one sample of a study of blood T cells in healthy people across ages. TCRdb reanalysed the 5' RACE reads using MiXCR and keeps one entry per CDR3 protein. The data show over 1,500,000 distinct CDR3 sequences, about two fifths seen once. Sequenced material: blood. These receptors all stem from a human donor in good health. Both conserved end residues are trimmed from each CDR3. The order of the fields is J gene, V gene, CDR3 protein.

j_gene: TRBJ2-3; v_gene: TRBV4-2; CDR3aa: VSSQTGQSTDTQY
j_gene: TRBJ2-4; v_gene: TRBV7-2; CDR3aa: ASSPGSSDIQY
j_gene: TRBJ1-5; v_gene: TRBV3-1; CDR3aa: ASSQGSGRLPQH
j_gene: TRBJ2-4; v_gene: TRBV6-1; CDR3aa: ASSAGMGAKNIQY
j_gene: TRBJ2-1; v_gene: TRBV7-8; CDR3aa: ASSPDGEVWRDEQF
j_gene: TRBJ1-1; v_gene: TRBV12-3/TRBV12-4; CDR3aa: ASTLRVSDSEAF
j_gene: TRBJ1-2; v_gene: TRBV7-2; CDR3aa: ASLGRGYT
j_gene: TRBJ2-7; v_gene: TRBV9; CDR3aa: ASSVKAHPSYEQY
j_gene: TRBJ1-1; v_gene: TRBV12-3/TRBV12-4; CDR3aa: ASSLTGWGTEAF
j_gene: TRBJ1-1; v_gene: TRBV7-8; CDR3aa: ASSSRLAGLNTEAF
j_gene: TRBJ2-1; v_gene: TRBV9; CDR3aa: ASSNEGWAEQF